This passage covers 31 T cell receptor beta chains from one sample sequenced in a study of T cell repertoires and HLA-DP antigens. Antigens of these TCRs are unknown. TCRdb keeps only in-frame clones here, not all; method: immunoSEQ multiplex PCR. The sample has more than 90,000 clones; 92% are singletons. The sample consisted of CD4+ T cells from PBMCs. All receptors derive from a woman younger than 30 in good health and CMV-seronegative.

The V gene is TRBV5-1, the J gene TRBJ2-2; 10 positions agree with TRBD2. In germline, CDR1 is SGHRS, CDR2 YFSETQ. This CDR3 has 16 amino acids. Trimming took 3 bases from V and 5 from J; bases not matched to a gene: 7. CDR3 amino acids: CASSYLAGVLTGELFF. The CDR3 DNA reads TGCGCCAGCAGCTACCTAGCGGGAGTCCTGACCGGGGAGCTGTTTTTT. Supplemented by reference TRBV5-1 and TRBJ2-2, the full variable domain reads KAGVTQTPRYLIKTRGQQVTLSCSPISGHRSVSWYQQTPGQGLQFLFEYFSETQRNKGNFPGRFSGRQFSNSRSEMNVSTLELGDSALYLCASSYLAGVLTGELFFGEGSRLTVL.

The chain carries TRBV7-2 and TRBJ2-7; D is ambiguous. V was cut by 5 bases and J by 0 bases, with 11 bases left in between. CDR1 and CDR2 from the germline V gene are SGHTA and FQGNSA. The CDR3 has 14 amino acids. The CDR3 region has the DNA TGTGCCAGCAGCATGATGGGCGTCTCCTACGAGCAGTACGTC. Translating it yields CASSMMGVSYEQYV.

The CDR3 DNA is TGTGCCAGCAGCTTCAATGTCGGCGGGGGGGCCGGGGAGACCCAGTACTTC. Protein sequence: CASSFNVGGGAGETQYF. This chain connects TRBV5-4 to TRBJ2-5, with TRBD2 identical over 9 bases. The CDR3 is made up of 17 amino acids. From germline, CDR1 is SGHNT and CDR2 YYREEE (reference sequence). Trimming removed 2 bases from V and 5 bases from J; junction bases left unmatched: 13.

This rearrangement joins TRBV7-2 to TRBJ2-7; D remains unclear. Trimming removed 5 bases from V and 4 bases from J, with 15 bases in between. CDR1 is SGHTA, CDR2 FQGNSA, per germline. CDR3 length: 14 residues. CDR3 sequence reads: CASSVTVSAYEQYV. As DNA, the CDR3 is TGTGCCAGCAGCGTTACCGTATCAGCATACGAGCAGTACGTC.

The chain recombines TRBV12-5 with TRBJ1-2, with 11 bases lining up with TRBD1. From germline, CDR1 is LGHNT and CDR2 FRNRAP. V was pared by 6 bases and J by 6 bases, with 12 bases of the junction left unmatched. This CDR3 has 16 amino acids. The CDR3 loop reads CASGRDRGIKVNGYTF. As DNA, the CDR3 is TGTGCTAGTGGCCGGGACAGGGGGATTAAGGTTAATGGCTACACCTTC. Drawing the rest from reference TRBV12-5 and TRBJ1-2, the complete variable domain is DARVTQTPRHKVTEMGQEVTMRCQPILGHNTVFWYRQTMMQGLELLAYFRNRAPLDDSGMPKDRFSAEMPDATLATLKIQPSEPRDSAVYFCASGRDRGIKVNGYTFGSGTRLTVV.

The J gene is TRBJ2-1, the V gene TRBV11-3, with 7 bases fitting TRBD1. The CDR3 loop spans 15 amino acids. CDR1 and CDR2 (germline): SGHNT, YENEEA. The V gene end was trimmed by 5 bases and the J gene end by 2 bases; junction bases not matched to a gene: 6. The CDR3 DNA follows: TGTGCCAGCAGCCCCCAGGGGGTAACCTACAATGAGCAGTTCTTC. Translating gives CASSPQGVTYNEQFF.

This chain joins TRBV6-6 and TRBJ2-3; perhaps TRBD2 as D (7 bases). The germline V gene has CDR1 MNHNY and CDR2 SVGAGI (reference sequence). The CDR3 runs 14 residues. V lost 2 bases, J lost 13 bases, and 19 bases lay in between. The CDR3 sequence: CASSYPGGTGQKYF. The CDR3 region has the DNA TGTGCCAGCAGTTACCCGGGGGGTACCGGACAGAAGTATTTT.

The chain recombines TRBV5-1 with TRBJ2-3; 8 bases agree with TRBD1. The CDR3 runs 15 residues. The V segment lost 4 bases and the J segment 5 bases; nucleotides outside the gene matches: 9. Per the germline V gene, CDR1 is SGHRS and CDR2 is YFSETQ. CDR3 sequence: CASSIMTGDVDTQYF. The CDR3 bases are TGCGCCAGCAGCATCATGACAGGGGATGTAGATACGCAGTATTTT.

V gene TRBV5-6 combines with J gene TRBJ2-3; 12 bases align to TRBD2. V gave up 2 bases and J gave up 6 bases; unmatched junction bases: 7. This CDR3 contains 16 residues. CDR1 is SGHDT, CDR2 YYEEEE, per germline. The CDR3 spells CASSFRLAGAGDTQYF. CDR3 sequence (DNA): TGTGCCAGCAGCTTTAGACTAGCGGGGGCAGGGGATACGCAGTATTTT.

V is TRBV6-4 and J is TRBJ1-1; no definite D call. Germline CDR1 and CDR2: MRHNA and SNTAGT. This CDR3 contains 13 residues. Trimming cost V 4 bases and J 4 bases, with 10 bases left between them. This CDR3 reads CASSVVGGTEAFF. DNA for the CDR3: TGTGCCAGCAGTGTAGTTGGTGGCACTGAAGCTTTCTTT.

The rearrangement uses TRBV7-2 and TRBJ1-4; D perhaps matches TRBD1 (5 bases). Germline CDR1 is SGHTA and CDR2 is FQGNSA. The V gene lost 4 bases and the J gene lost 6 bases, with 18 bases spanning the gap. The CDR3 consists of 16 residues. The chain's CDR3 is CASSSIHGTDYEKLFF. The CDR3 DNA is TGTGCCAGCAGCTCCATACACGGGACGGATTATGAAAAACTGTTTTTT.

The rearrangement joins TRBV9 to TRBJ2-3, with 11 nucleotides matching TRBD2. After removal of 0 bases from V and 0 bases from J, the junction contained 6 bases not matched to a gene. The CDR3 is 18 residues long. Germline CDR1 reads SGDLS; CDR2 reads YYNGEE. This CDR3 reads CASSVDSGRAPSTDTQYF. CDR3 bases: TGTGCCAGCAGCGTAGATAGCGGGAGGGCCCCGAGCACAGATACGCAGTATTTT. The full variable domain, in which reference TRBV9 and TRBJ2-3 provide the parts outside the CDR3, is DSGVTQTPKHLITATGQRVTLRCSPRSGDLSVYWYQQSLDQGLQFLIQYYNGEERAKGNILERFSAQQFPDLHSELNLSSLELGDSALYFCASSVDSGRAPSTDTQYFGPGTRLTVL.

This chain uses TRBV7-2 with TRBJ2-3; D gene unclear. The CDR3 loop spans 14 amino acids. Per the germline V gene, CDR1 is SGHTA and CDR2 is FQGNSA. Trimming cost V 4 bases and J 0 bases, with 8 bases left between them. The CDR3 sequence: CASSSPRSTDTQYF. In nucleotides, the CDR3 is TGTGCCAGCAGCTCCCCGCGGAGCACAGATACGCAGTATTTT.

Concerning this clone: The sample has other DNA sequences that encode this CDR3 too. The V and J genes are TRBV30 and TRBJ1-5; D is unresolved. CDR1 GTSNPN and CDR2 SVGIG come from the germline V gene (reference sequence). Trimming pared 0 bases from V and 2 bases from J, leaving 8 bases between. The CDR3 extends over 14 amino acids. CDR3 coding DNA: TGTGCCTGGAGTGTGTCGGGAGGCAATCAGCCCCAGCATTTT. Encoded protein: CAWSVSGGNQPQHF.

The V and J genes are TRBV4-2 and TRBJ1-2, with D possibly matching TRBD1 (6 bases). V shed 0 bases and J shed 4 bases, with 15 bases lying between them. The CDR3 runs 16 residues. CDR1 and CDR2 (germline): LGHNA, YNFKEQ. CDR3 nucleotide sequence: TGTGCCAGCAGCCAAGATGGGGGCAGGGACACCTATGGCTACACCTTC. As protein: CASSQDGGRDTYGYTF.

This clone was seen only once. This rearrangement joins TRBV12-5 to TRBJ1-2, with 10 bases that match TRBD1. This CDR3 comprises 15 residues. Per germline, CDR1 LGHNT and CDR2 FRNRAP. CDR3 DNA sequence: TGTGCCCCTTTTTCCGGGACAGGGGAATTGTATGGCTACACCTTC. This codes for CAPFSGTGELYGYTF.

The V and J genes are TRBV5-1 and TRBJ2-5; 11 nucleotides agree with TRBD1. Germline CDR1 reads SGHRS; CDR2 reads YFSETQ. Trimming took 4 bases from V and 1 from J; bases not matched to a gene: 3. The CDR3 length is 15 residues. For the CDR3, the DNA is TGCGCCAGCAGCGCCGGGACAGGGGGCCAAGAGACCCAGTACTTC. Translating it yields CASSAGTGGQETQYF. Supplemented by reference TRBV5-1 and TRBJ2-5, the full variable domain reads KAGVTQTPRYLIKTRGQQVTLSCSPISGHRSVSWYQQTPGQGLQFLFEYFSETQRNKGNFPGRFSGRQFSNSRSEMNVSTLELGDSALYLCASSAGTGGQETQYFGPGTRLLVL.

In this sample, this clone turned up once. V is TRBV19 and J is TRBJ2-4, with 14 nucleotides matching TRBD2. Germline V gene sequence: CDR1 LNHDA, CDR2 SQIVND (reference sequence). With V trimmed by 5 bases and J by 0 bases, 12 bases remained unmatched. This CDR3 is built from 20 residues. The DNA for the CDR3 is TGTGCCAGTAGTCCCTTGAGGGGACTAGCGGGGGCTCTAGCCAAAAACATTCAGTACTTC. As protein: CASSPLRGLAGALAKNIQYF.

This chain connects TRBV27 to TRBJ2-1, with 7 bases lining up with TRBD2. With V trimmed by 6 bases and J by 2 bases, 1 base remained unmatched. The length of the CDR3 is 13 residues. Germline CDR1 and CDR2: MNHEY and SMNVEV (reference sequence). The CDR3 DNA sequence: TGTGCCAGCAGGGGGGGGGCCTACAATGAGCAGTTCTTC. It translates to CASRGGAYNEQFF.

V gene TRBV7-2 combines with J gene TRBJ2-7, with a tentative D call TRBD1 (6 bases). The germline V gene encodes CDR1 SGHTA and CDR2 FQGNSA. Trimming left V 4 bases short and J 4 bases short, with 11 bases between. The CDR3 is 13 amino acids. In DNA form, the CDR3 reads TGTGCCAGCAGCTCGGGACAAAAGTACGAGCAGTACGTC. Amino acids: CASSSGQKYEQYV.

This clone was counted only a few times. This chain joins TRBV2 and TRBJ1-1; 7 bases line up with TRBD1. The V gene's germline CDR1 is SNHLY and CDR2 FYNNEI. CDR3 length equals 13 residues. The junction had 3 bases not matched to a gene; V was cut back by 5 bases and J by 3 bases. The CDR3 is CASSLTGYTEAFF. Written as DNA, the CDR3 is TGTGCCAGCAGTTTGACAGGGTACACTGAAGCTTTCTTT.

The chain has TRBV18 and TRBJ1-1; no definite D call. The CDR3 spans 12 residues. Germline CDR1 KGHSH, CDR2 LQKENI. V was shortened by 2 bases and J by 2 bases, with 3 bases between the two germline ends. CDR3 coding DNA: TGTGCCAGCTCACCAATAAACACTGAAGCTTTCTTT. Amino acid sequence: CASSPINTEAFF. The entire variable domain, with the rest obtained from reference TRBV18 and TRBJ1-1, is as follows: NAGVMQNPRHLVRRRGQEARLRCSPMKGHSHVYWYRQLPEEGLKFMVYLQKENIIDESGMPKERFSAEFPKEGPSILRIQQVVRGDSAAYFCASSPINTEAFFGQGTRLTVV.

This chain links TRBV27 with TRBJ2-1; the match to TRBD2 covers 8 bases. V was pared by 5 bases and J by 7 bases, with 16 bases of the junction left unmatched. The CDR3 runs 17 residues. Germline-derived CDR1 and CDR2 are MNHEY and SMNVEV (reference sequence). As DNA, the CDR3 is TGTGCCAGCAGTGCTAGACCGGGACTAGTGTCGCGGAATGAGCAGTTCTTC. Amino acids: CASSARPGLVSRNEQFF.

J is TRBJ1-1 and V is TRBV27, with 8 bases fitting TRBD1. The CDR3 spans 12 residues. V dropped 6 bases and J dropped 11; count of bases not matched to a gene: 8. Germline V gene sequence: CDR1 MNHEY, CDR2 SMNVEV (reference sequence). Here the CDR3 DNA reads TGTGCCAGCAGCCCACGACAGGGGAGGGCTTTCTTT. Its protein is CASSPRQGRAFF.

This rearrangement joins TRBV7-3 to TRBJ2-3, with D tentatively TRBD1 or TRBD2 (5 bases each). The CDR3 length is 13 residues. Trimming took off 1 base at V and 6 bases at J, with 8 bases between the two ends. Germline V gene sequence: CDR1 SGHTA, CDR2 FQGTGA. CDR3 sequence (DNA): TGTGCCAGCAGCTTAAATAGGGACGATACGCAGTATTTT. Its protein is CASSLNRDDTQYF.

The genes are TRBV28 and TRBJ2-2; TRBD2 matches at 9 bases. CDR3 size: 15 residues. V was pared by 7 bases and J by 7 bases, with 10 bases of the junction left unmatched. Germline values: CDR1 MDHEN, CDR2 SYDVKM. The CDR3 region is CASTLAGGPGGELFF. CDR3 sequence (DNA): TGTGCCAGCACTTTGGCGGGAGGGCCCGGCGGGGAGCTGTTTTTT.

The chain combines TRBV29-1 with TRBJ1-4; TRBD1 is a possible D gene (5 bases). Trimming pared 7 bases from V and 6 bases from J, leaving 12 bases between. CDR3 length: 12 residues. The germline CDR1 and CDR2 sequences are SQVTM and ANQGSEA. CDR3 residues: CSAVGADEKLFF. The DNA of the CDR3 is TGCAGCGCTGTTGGGGCTGATGAAAAACTGTTTTTT.

In DNA form, the CDR3 reads TGCGCCAGCAGCTTGGTCCTGAATGAGCAGTTCTTC. Amino acid sequence: CASSLVLNEQFF. The chain uses TRBV5-1 and TRBJ2-1; no reliable D call. This CDR3 spans 12 amino acids. Germline values: CDR1 SGHRS, CDR2 YFSETQ. Trimming took off 0 bases at V and 7 bases at J, with 5 bases between the two ends.

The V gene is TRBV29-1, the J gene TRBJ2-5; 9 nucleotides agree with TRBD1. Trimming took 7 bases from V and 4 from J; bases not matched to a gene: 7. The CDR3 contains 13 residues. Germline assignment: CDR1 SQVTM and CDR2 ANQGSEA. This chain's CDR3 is CSANRGLLETQYF. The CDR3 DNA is TGCAGCGCTAACAGGGGGCTCTTAGAGACCCAGTACTTC.

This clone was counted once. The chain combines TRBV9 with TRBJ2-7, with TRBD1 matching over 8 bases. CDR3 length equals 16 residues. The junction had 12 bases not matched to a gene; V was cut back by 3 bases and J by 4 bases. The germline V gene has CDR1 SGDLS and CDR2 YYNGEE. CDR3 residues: CASSESVGQGYYEQYF. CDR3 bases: TGTGCCAGCAGCGAGTCGGTCGGACAGGGTTATTACGAGCAGTACTTC.

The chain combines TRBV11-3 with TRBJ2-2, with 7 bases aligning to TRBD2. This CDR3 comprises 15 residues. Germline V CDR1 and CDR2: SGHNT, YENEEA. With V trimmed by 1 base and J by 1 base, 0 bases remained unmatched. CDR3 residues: CASSLAGGNTGELFF. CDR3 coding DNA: TGTGCCAGCAGCTTAGCGGGAGGGAACACCGGGGAGCTGTTTTTT.